Listed here are 27 T cell receptor beta chains from one sample, sequenced in a study of cytomegalovirus exposure and HLA in healthy donors. The PCR was carried out with 60 Vbeta primers and 13 Jbeta primers. Clones were read by immunoSEQ multiplex PCR, and TCRdb kept only the in-frame ones, dropping some. The sample holds fewer than 200,000 clones, roughly three quarters seen once. Specimen: PBMCs. These receptors came from a male donor in good health and CMV-seropositive.

CDR3 DNA: TGTGCCAGCAGCTCCGAAGGACAGAGTAGCAATCAGCCCCAGCATTTT. Translating it yields CASSSEGQSSNQPQHF. The chain combines TRBV7-8 with TRBJ1-5, with D perhaps matching TRBD1 (6 bases). The V gene's germline CDR1 is SGHVS and CDR2 FQNEAQ. Trimming removed 4 bases from V and 0 bases from J, with 13 bases in between. The CDR3 extends over 16 amino acids.

In DNA form, the CDR3 reads TGCGCCAGCAGCTCTCTGCGGGGGGGTGAAGGAACCCAGTACTTC. Translation: CASSSLRGGEGTQYF. The rearrangement links TRBV5-1 to TRBJ2-5, with 9 bases that match TRBD2. The CDR3 spans 15 residues. The trim removed 3 bases at V and 8 bases at J, leaving 11 bases unmatched. Germline lookup yields CDR1 SGHRS and CDR2 YFSETQ.

This clone came up a few times. The chain links TRBV1 to TRBJ1-2; the table calls TRBD1, which could not be checked here. TRBV1 constitutes a pseudogene. This CDR3 is built from 15 residues. The CDR3 is CTSTSPSGRRYGYTF. The DNA for the CDR3 is TGCACCAGCACCTCACCATCAGGGCGTCGGTATGGCTACACCTTC.

The rearrangement links TRBV2 to TRBJ2-3, with 7 bases fitting TRBD1. Germline V gives CDR1 SNHLY, CDR2 FYNNEI. V gave up 6 bases and J gave up 5 bases; unmatched junction bases: 14. The CDR3 consists of 16 residues. The CDR3 protein is CASSAQGQSYKDTQYF. In DNA, the CDR3 is TGTGCCAGCAGCGCACAGGGACAGTCATACAAAGATACGCAGTATTTT.

This chain links TRBV10-3 with TRBJ2-1, with 11 positions matching TRBD2. V was pared by 3 bases and J by 3 bases, with 4 bases of the junction left unmatched. The CDR3 contains 16 residues. The germline V gene encodes CDR1 ENHRY and CDR2 SYGVKD. The CDR3 protein is CAISDSTSGDYNEQFF. CDR3 coding DNA: TGTGCCATCAGTGACTCGACTAGCGGGGACTACAATGAGCAGTTCTTC.

V usage is TRBV5-1 and J usage is TRBJ1-1; 9 nucleotides align to TRBD1. CDR1 is SGHRS, CDR2 YFSETQ, per germline. The ends lost 3 bases at V and 1 base at J; junction bases unmatched: 4. The CDR3 extends over 15 amino acids. The CDR3 loop is CASSWTGAPNTEAFF. The CDR3 DNA reads as TGCGCCAGCAGCTGGACAGGGGCTCCGAACACTGAAGCTTTCTTT.

This clone showed up just a few times. The CDR3 loop is CASSSLRQVNEKLFF. CDR3 bases: TGTGCCAGCAGTTCCCTTCGACAGGTTAATGAAAAACTGTTTTTT. This chain uses TRBV5-6 with TRBJ1-4, with D tentatively TRBD1 (6 bases). The CDR3 spans 15 residues. Between the trimmed V and J ends, which lost 5 bases and 4 bases, there was a span of 15 bases. CDR1 SGHDT and CDR2 YYEEEE come from the germline V gene. Full variable domain (remainder filled in from reference TRBV5-6 and TRBJ1-4): DAGVTQSPTHLIKTRGQQVTLRCSPKSGHDTVSWYQQALGQGPQFIFQYYEEEERQRGNFPDRFSGHQFPNYSSELNVNALLLGDSALYLCASSSLRQVNEKLFFGSGTQLSVL.

J is TRBJ2-2 and V is TRBV9, with a possible D match to TRBD2 (6 bases). Per the germline V gene, CDR1 is SGDLS and CDR2 is YYNGEE. The CDR3 contains 14 residues. The V end was cut by 0 bases, the J end by 5 bases, with 8 bases between. The DNA for the CDR3 is TGTGCCAGCAGCGTAGGGGGGGTGACCGGGGAGCTGTTTTTT. It is translated as CASSVGGVTGELFF.

This rearrangement joins TRBV15 to TRBJ1-1, with D unresolved. V gave up 3 bases and J gave up 0 bases, with 5 bases separating them. The germline V gene has CDR1 LNHNV and CDR2 YYDKDF (reference sequence). The CDR3 is 13 amino acids. CDR3 coding DNA: TGTGCCACCAGCAGCGCTATGAACACTGAAGCTTTCTTT. Its translation: CATSSAMNTEAFF.

The count of this clone is one. The chain couples TRBV30 to TRBJ1-2, with D uncertain. Germline V gene lookup returns CDR1 GTSNPN and CDR2 SVGIG (reference sequence). This CDR3 has 10 amino acids. V lost 5 bases to trimming and J lost 1 base, with 2 bases between them. The chain's CDR3 is CAWHNYGYTF. In nucleotides, the CDR3 is TGTGCCTGGCATAACTATGGCTACACCTTC.

A remark on this clone: At one boundary the junction diverges from the germline segment, which might be a read error. The J gene is TRBJ2-5, the V gene TRBV7-7; 12 bases fit TRBD2. Germline V gene lookup returns CDR1 SSHAT and CDR2 FNYEAQ (reference sequence). The CDR3 sequence is 15 residues long. CDR3 residues: CASSLAGLAGETQYF. In nucleotides, the CDR3 is TGTGCTAGCAGCTTAGCGGGACTAGCGGGAGAGACCCAGTACTTC.

The chain employs TRBV6-4 and TRBJ2-3; TRBD2 matches at 13 bases. CDR3 size: 14 residues. Germline CDR1 and CDR2: MRHNA and SNTAGT. Unmatched junction bases numbered 0, after V lost 5 bases and J lost 4 bases. CDR3 sequence reads: CASSTSGGADTQYF. CDR3 DNA sequence: TGTGCCAGCAGTACTAGCGGGGGGGCAGATACGCAGTATTTT.

The chain couples TRBV5-6 to TRBJ2-2; no reliable D call. This CDR3 has 15 residues. V lost 2 bases and J lost 4, with 12 bases in between. Germline CDR1 and CDR2: SGHDT and YYEEEE. The CDR3 loop is CASSLRSRFTGELFF. For the CDR3, the DNA is TGTGCCAGCAGCTTAAGAAGCCGCTTCACCGGGGAGCTGTTTTTT.

The V gene is TRBV10-2, the J gene TRBJ2-5; TRBD2 matches at 7 bases. Germline CDR1 and CDR2: WSHSY and SAAADI. The CDR3 runs 15 residues. The V segment lost 6 bases and the J segment 5 bases; nucleotides outside the gene matches: 12. The CDR3 bases are TGCGCCAGCAGCGAAGACACTAGCGCAGGGGAGACCCAGTACTTC. Translation gives CASSEDTSAGETQYF.

This clone was seen a handful of times. The chain couples TRBV4-2 to TRBJ2-7, with 12 positions matching TRBD1. This CDR3 region has 15 residues. Germline trimming cut 3 bases from V and 7 bases from J; bases unmatched to any gene: 7. CDR1 LGHNA and CDR2 YNFKEQ come from the germline V gene. CDR3 sequence (DNA): TGTGCCAGCAGCCAGCAAAGGGACAGGGGGCGTGAGCAGTACTTC. The encoded protein is CASSQQRDRGREQYF.

This clone was observed a few times. The rearrangement uses TRBV6-5 and TRBJ1-3; possible D gene TRBD1, 6 bases. CDR1 and CDR2 (germline): MNHEY, SVGAGI. The CDR3 is 16 residues long. Trimming stripped 3 bases from V and 0 bases from J, with 12 bases between. The CDR3: CASSYGGRGSGNTIYF. CDR3 nucleotide sequence: TGTGCCAGCAGTTATGGAGGCAGGGGCTCTGGAAACACCATATATTTT.

The chain links TRBV5-4 to TRBJ2-1; TRBD2 matches at 14 bases. V lost 4 bases, J lost 7 bases, and 4 bases stayed unmatched. CDR1 and CDR2 (germline): SGHNT, YYREEE (reference sequence). The CDR3 consists of 15 residues. The CDR3 coding sequence is TGTGCCAGCAGCCGACTAGCGGGGGGGCTAAATGAGCAGTTCTTC. This sequence encodes CASSRLAGGLNEQFF.

This rearrangement joins TRBV27 to TRBJ2-1; 13 nucleotides agree with TRBD2. CDR3 size: 17 residues. Losses at the gene ends were 5 bases for V and 5 bases for J; bases not matched to a gene: 9. Germline CDR1 is MNHEY and CDR2 is SMNVEV (reference sequence). CDR3 loop: CASSTRTSGGQDNEQFF. The CDR3 DNA sequence: TGTGCCAGCAGTACGCGGACTAGCGGGGGCCAGGACAATGAGCAGTTCTTC.

The chain is built from TRBV30 and TRBJ2-3, with 7 bases aligning to TRBD1. The CDR3 totals 14 residues. J gave up 2 bases and V 5 bases, and 7 bases lay outside the gene matches. Per the germline V gene, CDR1 is GTSNPN and CDR2 is SVGIG (reference sequence). CDR3: CAWWGQRLTDTQYF. The CDR3 region has the DNA TGTGCCTGGTGGGGACAGAGACTCACAGATACGCAGTATTTT.

The CDR3 sequence: CASSLEGDYSGNTIYF. CDR3 DNA: TGCGCCAGCAGCTTGGAAGGAGACTACTCTGGAAACACCATATATTTT. V gene TRBV5-1 combines with J gene TRBJ1-3; D uncertain. Looked up from germline, CDR1 is SGHRS and CDR2 is YFSETQ. The CDR3 sequence is 16 residues long. Trimming removed 0 bases from V and 0 bases from J, with 10 bases in between.

J is TRBJ1-1 and V is TRBV4-1; D may be TRBD1 (5 bases). The CDR3 spans 16 residues. The V gene's germline CDR1 is MGHRA and CDR2 YSYEKL. Between the trimmed V and J ends, which lost 0 bases and 5 bases, there was a span of 16 bases. In DNA, the CDR3 is TGCGCCAGCAGCCAAGAACCGGCAGGGTTGAGGACTGAAGCTTTCTTT. Amino acid sequence: CASSQEPAGLRTEAFF.

V is TRBV10-1 and J is TRBJ1-1; 9 nucleotides align to TRBD1. The CDR3 runs to 13 residues. J gave up 10 bases and V 5 bases, and 8 bases lay outside the gene matches. Germline lookup yields CDR1 WNHNN and CDR2 SYGVQD (reference sequence). In nucleotides, the CDR3 is TGCGCCAGCAGTAGATCCAGGGACAGGGCAGCTTTCTTT. The encoded protein is CASSRSRDRAAFF.

The rearrangement links TRBV10-1 to TRBJ2-5; 9 positions agree with TRBD2. The germline V gene encodes CDR1 WNHNN and CDR2 SYGVQD (reference sequence). After removal of 3 bases from V and 6 bases from J, the junction contained 11 bases not matched to a gene. This CDR3 has 16 residues. The CDR3: CASSDGSGLAGQTQYF. CDR3 DNA sequence: TGCGCCAGCAGTGATGGTTCGGGACTAGCTGGGCAGACCCAGTACTTC.

The chain recombines TRBV10-1 with TRBJ2-5, with TRBD1 matching 7 bases. CDR3 length: 13 amino acids. Trimming took 6 bases from V and 2 from J; bases not matched to a gene: 3. CDR1 is WNHNN and CDR2 is SYGVQD in the germline V gene (reference sequence). CDR3 sequence reads: CASSLQGQETQYF. The CDR3 coding sequence is TGCGCCAGCAGCCTACAGGGGCAAGAGACCCAGTACTTC.

The V call is TRBV5-1, the J call TRBJ1-1, with a possible D match to TRBD1 (6 bases). Trimming took off 4 bases at V and 1 base at J, with 8 bases between the two ends. The CDR3 consists of 13 residues. In germline, CDR1 is SGHRS, CDR2 YFSETQ. DNA for the CDR3: TGCGCCAGCAGCCAACAGGGGAACACTGAAGCTTTCTTT. Its protein is CASSQQGNTEAFF.

This chain links TRBV18 with TRBJ1-2; TRBD1 matches at 8 bases. The CDR3 consists of 15 residues. Per germline, CDR1 KGHSH and CDR2 LQKENI. V dropped 4 bases and J dropped 3; count of bases not matched to a gene: 7. The DNA for the CDR3 is TGTGCCAGCTCACACGGACAGGGCCGAGACTATGGCTACACCTTC. The encoded protein is CASSHGQGRDYGYTF.

This chain's CDR3 is CASSPKRRQGRDTQYF. In DNA, the CDR3 is TGTGCCAGCAGCCCCAAGAGGCGGCAGGGCCGAGATACGCAGTATTTT. The chain combines TRBV7-2 with TRBJ2-3, with a weak D call TRBD1 (5 bases). V dropped 5 bases and J dropped 5 bases, with 20 bases sitting between them. Germline CDR1 and CDR2: SGHTA and FQGNSA. The CDR3 runs to 16 residues. Full variable domain (missing parts from reference TRBV7-2 and TRBJ2-3): GAGVSQSPSNKVTEKGKDVELRCDPISGHTALYWYRQSLGQGLEFLIYFQGNSAPDKSGLPSDRFSAERTGGSVSTLTIQRTQQEDSAVYLCASSPKRRQGRDTQYFGPGTRLTVL.